This TCR beta chain stems from a study of T cell responses to AZD1222 COVID-19 vaccine. The protocol was immunoSEQ multiplex PCR, while the TCRdb copy is restricted to in-frame clones and leaves out a portion. This table holds over 35,000 clones, 80% found once. The CDR3 is made up of 15 amino acids. V lost 0 bases and J lost 5, with 11 bases in between. Germline loops: CDR1 SGHNT, CDR2 YENEEA. This clone was found once. The clonotype was recovered from an adult who received the MenACWY meningococcal vaccine as a control. Here the sequenced sample was peripheral blood, taken 28 days after the second dose of the MenACWY control vaccine. The rearrangement uses TRBV11-3 and TRBJ2-1; possibly TRBD2 for D (6 bases). CDR3 nucleotide sequence: TGTGCCAGCAGCTTAGATGGGAGGAAGGACAATGAGCAGTTCTTC. Residues: CASSLDGRKDNEQFF.